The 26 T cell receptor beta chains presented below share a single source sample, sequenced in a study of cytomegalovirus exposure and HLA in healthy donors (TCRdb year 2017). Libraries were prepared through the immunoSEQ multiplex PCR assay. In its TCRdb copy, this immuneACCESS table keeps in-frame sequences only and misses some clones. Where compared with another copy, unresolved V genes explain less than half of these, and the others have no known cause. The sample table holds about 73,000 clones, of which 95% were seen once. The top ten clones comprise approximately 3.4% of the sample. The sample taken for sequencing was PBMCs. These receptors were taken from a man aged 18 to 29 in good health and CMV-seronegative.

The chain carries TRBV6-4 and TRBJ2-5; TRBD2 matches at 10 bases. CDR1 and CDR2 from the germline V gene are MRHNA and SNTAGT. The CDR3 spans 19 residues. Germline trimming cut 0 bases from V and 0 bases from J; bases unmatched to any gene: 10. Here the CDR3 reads CASSDSRVGTSEYQETQYF. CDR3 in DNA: TGTGCCAGCAGTGACTCGAGAGTGGGGACTAGCGAGTACCAAGAGACCCAGTACTTC.

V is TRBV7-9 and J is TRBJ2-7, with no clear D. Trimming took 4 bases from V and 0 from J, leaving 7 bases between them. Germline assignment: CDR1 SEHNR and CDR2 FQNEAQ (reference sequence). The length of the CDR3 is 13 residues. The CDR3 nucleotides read TGTGCCAGCAGCTCATCGAGCTCCTACGAGCAGTACTTC. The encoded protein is CASSSSSSYEQYF. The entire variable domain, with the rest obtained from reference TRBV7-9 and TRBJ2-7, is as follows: DTGVSQNPRHKITKRGQNVTFRCDPISEHNRLYWYRQTLGQGPEFLTYFQNEAQLEKSRLLSDRFSAERPKGSFSTLEIQRTEQGDSAMYLCASSSSSSYEQYFGPGTRLTVT.

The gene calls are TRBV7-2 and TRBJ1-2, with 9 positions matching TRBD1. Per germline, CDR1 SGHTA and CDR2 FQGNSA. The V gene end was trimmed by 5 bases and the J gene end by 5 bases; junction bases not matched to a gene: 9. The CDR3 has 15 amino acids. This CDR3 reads CASSVTPGQGYGYTF. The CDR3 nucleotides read TGTGCCAGCAGCGTTACCCCGGGACAGGGTTATGGCTACACCTTC.

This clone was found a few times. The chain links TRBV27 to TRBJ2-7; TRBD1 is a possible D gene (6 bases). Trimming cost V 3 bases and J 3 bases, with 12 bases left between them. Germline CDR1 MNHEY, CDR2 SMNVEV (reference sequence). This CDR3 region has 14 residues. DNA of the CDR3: TGTGCCAGCAGTTTCTCACAAGGGGGCTACGAGCAGTACTTC. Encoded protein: CASSFSQGGYEQYF.

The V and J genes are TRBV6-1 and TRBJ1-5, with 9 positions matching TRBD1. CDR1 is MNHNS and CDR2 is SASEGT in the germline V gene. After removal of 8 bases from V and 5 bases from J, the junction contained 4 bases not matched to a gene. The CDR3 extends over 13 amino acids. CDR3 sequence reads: CASRGQGDQPQHF. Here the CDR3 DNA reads TGTGCCAGCCGGGGACAGGGAGATCAGCCCCAGCATTTT.

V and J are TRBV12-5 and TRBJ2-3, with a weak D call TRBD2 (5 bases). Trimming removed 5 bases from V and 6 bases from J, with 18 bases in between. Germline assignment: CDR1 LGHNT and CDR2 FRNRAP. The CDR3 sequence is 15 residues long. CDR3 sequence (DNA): TGTGCTAGTGGTCTCGAGGACTGGCCGGGCGATACGCAGTATTTT. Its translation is CASGLEDWPGDTQYF.

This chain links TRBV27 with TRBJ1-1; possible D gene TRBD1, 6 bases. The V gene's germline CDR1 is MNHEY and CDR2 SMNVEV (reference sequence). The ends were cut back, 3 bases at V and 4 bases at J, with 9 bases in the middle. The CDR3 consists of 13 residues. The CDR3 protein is CASSLDRSTEAFF. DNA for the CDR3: TGTGCCAGCAGTTTGGACAGATCCACTGAAGCTTTCTTT.

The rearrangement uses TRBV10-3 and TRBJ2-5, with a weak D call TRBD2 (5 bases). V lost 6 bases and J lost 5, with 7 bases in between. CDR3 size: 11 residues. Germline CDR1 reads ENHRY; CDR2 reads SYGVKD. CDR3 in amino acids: CAISRGETQYF. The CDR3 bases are TGTGCCATCAGCCGAGGGGAGACCCAGTACTTC.

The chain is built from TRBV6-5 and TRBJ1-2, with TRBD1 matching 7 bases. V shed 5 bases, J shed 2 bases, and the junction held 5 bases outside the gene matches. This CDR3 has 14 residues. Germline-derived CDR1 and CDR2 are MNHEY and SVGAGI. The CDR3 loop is CASSPLTGNYGYTF. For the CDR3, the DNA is TGTGCCAGCAGTCCCCTGACAGGGAACTATGGCTACACCTTC.

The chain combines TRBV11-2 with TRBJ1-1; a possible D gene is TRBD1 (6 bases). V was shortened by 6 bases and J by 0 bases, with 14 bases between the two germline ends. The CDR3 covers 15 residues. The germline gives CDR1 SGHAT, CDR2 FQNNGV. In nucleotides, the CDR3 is TGTGCCAGCAGGTGGGGCGGACAGCTGAACACTGAAGCTTTCTTT. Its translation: CASRWGGQLNTEAFF.

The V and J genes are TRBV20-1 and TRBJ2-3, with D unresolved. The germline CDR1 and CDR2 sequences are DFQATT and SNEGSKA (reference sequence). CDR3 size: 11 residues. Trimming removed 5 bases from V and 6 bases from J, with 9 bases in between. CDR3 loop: CSAPVVDTQYF. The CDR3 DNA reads TGCAGTGCTCCGGTGGTGGATACGCAGTATTTT.

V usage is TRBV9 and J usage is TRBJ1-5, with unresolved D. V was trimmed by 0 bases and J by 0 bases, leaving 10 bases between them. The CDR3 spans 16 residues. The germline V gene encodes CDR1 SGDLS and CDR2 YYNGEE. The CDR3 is CASSVGREDSNQPQHF. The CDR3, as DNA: TGTGCCAGCAGCGTAGGGAGGGAGGATAGCAATCAGCCCCAGCATTTT.

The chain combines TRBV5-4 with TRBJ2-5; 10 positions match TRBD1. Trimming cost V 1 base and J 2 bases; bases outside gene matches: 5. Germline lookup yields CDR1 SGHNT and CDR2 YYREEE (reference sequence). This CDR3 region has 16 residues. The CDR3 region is CASSLRDRGLQETQYF. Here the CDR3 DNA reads TGTGCCAGCAGCTTGCGGGACAGGGGCCTTCAAGAGACCCAGTACTTC.

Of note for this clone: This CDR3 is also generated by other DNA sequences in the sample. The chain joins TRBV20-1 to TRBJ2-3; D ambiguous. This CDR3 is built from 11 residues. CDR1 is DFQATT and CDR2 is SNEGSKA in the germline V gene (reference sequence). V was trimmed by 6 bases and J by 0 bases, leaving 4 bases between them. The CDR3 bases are TGCAGTGCCTCTAGCACAGATACGCAGTATTTT. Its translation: CSASSTDTQYF.

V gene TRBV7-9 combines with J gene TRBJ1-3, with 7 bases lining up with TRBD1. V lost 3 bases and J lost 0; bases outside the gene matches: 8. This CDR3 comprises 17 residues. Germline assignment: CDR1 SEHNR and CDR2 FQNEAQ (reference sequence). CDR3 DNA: TGTGCCAGCAGCTTCTTTCTCACAGGGGACTCTGGAAACACCATATATTTT. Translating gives CASSFFLTGDSGNTIYF.

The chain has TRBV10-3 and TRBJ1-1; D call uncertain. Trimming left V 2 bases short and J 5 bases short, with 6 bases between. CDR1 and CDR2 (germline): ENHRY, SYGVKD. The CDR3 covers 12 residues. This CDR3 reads CAISERETEAFF. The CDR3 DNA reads TGTGCCATCAGTGAGAGGGAGACTGAAGCTTTCTTT.

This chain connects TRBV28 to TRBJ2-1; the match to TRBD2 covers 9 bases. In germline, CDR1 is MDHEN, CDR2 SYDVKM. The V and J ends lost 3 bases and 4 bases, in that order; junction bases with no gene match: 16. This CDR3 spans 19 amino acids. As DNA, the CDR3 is TGTGCCAGCAGTTTTAAACCGGTGATTAGCGGGGGCCATTACAATGAGCAGTTCTTC. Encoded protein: CASSFKPVISGGHYNEQFF.

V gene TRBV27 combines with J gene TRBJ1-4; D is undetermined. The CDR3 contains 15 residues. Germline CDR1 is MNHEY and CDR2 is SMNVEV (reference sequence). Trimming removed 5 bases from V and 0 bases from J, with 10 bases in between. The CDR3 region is CASSPITPTNEKLFF. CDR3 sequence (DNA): TGTGCCAGCAGTCCGATCACTCCAACTAATGAAAAACTGTTTTTT.

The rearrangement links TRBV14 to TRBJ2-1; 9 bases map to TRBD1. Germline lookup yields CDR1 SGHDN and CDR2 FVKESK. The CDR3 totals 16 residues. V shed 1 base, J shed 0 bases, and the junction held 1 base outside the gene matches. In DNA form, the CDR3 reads TGTGCCAGCAGCCAAGTGACAGGGGGCTCCTACAATGAGCAGTTCTTC. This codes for CASSQVTGGSYNEQFF.

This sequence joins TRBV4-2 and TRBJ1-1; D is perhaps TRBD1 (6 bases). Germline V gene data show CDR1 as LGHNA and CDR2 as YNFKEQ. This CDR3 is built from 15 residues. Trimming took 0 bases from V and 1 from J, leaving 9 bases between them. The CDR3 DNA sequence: TGTGCCAGCAGCCAAGAAGGACAGCCGAACACTGAAGCTTTCTTT. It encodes CASSQEGQPNTEAFF.

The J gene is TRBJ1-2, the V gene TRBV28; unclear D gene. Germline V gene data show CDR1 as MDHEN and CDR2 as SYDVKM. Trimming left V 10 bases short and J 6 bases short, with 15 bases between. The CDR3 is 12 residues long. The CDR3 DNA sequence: TGTGCCACCCCTGGGAGCCTCGATGGCTACACCTTC. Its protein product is CATPGSLDGYTF.

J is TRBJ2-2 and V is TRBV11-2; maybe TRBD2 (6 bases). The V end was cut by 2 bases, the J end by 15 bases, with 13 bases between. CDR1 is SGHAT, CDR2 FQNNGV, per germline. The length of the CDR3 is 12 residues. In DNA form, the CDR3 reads TGTGCCAGCAGCTTATTGTCCTCGGGGGTGTTTTTT. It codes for CASSLLSSGVFF. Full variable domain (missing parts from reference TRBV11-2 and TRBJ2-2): EAGVAQSPRYKIIEKRQSVAFWCNPISGHATLYWYQQILGQGPKLLIQFQNNGVVDDSQLPKDRFSAERLKGVDSTLKIQPAKLEDSAVYLCASSLLSSGVFFGEGSRLTVL.

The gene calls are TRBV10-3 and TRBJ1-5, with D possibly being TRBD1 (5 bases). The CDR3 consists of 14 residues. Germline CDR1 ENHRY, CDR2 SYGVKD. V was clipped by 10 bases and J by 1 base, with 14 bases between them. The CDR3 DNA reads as TGTGCCACCCGGGGGGACGGAAGCAATCAGCCCCAGCATTTT. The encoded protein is CATRGDGSNQPQHF.

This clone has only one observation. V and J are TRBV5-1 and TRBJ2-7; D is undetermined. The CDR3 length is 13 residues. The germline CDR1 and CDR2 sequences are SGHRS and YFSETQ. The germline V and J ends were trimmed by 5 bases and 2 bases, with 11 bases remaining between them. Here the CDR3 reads CASRYPETYEQYF. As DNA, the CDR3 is TGCGCCAGCAGGTATCCTGAGACCTACGAGCAGTACTTC.

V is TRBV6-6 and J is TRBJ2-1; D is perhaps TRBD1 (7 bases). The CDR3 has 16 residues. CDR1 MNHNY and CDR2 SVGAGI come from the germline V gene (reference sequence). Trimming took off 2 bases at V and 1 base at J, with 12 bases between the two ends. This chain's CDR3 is CASSYKQGGSYNEQFF. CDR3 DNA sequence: TGTGCCAGCAGTTACAAGCAGGGGGGATCCTACAATGAGCAGTTCTTC.

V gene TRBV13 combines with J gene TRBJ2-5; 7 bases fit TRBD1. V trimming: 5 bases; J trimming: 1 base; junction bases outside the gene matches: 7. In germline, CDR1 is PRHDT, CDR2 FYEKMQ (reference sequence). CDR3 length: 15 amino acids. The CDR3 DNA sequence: TGTGCCAGCAGCCTCGACCGGGACAGCCAAGAGACCCAGTACTTC. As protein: CASSLDRDSQETQYF.